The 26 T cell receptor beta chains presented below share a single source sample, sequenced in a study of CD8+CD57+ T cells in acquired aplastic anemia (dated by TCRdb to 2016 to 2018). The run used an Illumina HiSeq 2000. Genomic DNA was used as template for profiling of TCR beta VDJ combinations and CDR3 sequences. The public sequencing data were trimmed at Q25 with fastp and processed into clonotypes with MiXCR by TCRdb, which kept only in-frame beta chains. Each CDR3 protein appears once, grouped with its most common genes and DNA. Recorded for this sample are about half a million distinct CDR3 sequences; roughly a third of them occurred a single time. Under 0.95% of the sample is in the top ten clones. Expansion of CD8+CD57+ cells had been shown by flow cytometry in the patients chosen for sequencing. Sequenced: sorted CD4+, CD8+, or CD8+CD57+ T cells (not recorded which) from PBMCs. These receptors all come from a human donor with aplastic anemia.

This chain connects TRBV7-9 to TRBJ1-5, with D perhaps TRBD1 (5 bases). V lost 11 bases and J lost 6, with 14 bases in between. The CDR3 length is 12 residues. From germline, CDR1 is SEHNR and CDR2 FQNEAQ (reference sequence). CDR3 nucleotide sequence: TGTGCCGGGGGTTGGGGGATTCAGCCCCAGCATTTT. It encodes CAGGWGIQPQHF.

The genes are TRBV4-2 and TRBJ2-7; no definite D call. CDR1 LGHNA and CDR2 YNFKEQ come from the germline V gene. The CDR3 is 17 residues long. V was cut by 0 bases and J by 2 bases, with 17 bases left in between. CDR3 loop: CASSQDSSLNSPYEQYF. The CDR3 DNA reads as TGTGCCAGCAGCCAAGATAGTTCCCTGAACAGTCCCTACGAGCAGTACTTC.

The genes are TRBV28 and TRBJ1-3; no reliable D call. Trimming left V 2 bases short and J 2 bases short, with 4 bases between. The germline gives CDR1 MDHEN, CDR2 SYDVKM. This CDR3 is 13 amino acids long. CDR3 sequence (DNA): TGTGCCAGCAGTTTAGGGACTGGAAACACCATATATTTT. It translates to CASSLGTGNTIYF.

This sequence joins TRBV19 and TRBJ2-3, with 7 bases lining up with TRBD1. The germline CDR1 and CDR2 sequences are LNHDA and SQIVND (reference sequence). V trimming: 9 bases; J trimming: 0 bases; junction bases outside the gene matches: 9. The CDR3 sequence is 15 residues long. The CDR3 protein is CASTQTGPSTDTQYF. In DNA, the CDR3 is TGTGCCAGCACCCAGACAGGGCCTAGCACAGATACGCAGTATTTT.

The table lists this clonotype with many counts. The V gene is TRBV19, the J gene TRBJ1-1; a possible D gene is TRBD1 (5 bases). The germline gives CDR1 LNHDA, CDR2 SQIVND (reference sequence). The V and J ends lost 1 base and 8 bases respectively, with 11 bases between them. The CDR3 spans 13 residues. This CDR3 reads CASSIGPGPEAFF. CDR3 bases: TGTGCCAGTAGTATAGGACCGGGACCCGAAGCTTTCTTT.

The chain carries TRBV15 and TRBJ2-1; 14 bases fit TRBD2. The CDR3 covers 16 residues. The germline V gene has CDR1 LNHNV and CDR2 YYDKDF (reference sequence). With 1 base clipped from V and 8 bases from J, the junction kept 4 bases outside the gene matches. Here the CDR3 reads CATSRAGLAGVYEQFF. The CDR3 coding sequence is TGTGCCACCAGCAGAGCGGGACTAGCGGGAGTTTATGAGCAGTTCTTC. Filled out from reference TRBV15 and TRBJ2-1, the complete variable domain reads DAMVIQNPRYQVTQFGKPVTLSCSQTLNHNVMYWYQQKSSQAPKLLFHYYDKDFNNEADTPDNFQSRRPNTSFCFLDIRSPGLGDTAMYLCATSRAGLAGVYEQFFGPGTRLTVL.

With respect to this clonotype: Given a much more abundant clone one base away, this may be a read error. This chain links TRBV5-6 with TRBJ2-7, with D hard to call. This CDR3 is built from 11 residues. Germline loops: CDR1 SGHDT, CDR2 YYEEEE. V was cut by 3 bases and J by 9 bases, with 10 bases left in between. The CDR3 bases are TGTGCCAGCAGCTCCACCTCCGGGCAGTACTTC. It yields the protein CASSSTSGQYF.

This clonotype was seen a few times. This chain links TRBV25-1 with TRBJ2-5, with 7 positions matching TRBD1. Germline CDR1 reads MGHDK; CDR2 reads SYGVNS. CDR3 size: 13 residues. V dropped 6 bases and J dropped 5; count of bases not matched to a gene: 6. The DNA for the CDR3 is TGTGCCAGCAGACTGACAGGGATGGAGACCCAGTACTTC. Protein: CASRLTGMETQYF.

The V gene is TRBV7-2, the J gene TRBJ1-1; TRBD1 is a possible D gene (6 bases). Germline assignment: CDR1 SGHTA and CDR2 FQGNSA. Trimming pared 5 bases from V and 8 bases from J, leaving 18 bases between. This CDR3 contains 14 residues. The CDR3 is CASSKDSRTAEAFF. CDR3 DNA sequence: TGTGCCAGCAGCAAGGACAGCCGCACCGCAGAAGCTTTCTTT.

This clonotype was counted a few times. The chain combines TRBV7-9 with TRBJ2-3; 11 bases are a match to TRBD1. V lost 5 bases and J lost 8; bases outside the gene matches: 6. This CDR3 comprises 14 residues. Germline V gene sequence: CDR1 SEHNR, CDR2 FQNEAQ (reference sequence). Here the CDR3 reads CASSLGQGVGTQYF. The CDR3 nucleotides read TGTGCCAGCAGCCTGGGACAGGGGGTAGGTACGCAGTATTTT.

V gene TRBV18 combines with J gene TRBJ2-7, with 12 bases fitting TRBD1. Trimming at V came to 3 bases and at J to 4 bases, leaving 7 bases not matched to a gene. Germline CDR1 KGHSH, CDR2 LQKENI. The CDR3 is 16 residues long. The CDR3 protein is CASSPPGQGASYEQYF. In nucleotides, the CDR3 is TGTGCCAGCTCACCCCCGGGACAGGGGGCGTCGTACGAGCAGTACTTC.

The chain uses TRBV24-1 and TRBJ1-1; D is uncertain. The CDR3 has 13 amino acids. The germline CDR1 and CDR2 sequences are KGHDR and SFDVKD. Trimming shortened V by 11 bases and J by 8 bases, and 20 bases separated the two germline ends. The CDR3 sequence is CASTERGGTEAFF. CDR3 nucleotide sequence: TGTGCCAGCACCGAACGCGGAGGCACAGAAGCTTTCTTT.

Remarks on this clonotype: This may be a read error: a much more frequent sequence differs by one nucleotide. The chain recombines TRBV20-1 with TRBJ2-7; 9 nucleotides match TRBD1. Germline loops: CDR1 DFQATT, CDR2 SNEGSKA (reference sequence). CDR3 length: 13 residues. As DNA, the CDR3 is TGCAGTGCTAGACGACAGGGGGTCTACGAGCAGCACTTC. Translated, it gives CSARRQGVYEQHF.

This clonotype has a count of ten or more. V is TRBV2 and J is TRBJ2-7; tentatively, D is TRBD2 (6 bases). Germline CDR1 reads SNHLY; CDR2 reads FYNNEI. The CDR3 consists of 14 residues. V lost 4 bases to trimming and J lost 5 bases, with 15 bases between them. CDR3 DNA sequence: TGTGCCAGCAGTGTTAGGAGGGCCATCGACGAGCAGTACTTC. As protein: CASSVRRAIDEQYF.

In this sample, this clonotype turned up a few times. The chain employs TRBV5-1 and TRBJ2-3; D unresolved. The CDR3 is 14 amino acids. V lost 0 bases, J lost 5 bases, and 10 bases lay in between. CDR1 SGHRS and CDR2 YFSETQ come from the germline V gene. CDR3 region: CASSLASVGDTQYF. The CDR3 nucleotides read TGCGCCAGCAGCTTGGCTTCAGTTGGAGATACGCAGTATTTT.

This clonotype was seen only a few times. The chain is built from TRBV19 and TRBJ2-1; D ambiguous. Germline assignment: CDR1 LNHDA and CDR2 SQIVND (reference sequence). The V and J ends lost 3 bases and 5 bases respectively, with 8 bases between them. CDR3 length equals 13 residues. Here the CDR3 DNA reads TGTGCCAGTAGTATTGGCACAAACAATGAGCAGTTCTTC. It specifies CASSIGTNNEQFF.

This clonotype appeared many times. The CDR3 DNA sequence: TGCAGTGCTAGTAGCACCTTCTCTGGAAACACCATATATTTT. This translates into CSASSTFSGNTIYF. The chain links TRBV20-1 to TRBJ1-3; D is undetermined. The CDR3 is 14 residues long. Germline CDR1 is DFQATT and CDR2 is SNEGSKA (reference sequence). V was trimmed by 3 bases and J by 0 bases, leaving 9 bases between them.

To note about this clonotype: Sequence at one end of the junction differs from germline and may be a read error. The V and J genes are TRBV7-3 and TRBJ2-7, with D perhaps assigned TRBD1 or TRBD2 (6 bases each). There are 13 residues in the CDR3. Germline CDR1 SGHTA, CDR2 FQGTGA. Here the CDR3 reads CAGSLTGAGEQYF. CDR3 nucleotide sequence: TGTGCCGGCAGCTTAACGGGGGCGGGCGAGCAGTACTTC.

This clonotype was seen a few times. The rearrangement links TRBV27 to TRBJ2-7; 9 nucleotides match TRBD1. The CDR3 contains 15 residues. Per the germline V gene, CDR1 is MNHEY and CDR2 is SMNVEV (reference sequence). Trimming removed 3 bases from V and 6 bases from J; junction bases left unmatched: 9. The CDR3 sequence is CASSFAGQGFAEQYF. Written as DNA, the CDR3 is TGTGCCAGCAGTTTTGCAGGACAGGGGTTTGCCGAGCAGTACTTC.

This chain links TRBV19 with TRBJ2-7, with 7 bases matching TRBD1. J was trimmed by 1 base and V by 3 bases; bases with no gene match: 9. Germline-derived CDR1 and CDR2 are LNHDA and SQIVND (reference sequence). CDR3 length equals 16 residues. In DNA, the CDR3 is TGTGCCAGTAGTATCAACAGAGACAGGGCTTCCTACGAGCAGTACTTC. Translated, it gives CASSINRDRASYEQYF.

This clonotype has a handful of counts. Here the CDR3 reads CASSSEALNTEAFF. The CDR3 DNA is TGTGCCAGCAGCTCGGAGGCGCTGAACACTGAAGCTTTCTTT. J is TRBJ1-1 and V is TRBV7-9; D gene uncertain. Germline CDR1 and CDR2: SEHNR and FQNEAQ (reference sequence). Trimming took off 4 bases at V and 0 bases at J, with 9 bases between the two ends. CDR3 length equals 14 residues. Complete variable domain (other parts from reference TRBV7-9 and TRBJ1-1): DTGVSQNPRHKITKRGQNVTFRCDPISEHNRLYWYRQTLGQGPEFLTYFQNEAQLEKSRLLSDRFSAERPKGSFSTLEIQRTEQGDSAMYLCASSSEALNTEAFFGQGTRLTVV.

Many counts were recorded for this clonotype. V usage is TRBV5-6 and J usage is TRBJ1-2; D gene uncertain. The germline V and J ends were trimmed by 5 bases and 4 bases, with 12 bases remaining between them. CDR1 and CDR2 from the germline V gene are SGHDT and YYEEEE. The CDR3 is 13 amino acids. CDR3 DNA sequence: TGTGCCAGCAGTTTAGCAGGTAGCTATGGCTACACCTTC. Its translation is CASSLAGSYGYTF.

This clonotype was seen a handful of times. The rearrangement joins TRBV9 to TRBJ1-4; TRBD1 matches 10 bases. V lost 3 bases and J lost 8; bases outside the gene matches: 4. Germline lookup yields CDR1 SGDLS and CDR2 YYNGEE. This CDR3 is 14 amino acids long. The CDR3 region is CASSAGTGVEKLFF. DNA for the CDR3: TGTGCCAGCAGCGCCGGGACAGGGGTCGAAAAACTGTTTTTT.

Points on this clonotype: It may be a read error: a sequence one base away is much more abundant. CDR3 in amino acids: CASSLGRGGSPLHF. Here the CDR3 DNA reads TGTGCCAGCAGTTTGGGCAGGGGGGGTTCACCCCTCCACTTT. This chain uses TRBV25-1 with TRBJ1-6; 7 nucleotides match TRBD1. The germline gives CDR1 MGHDK, CDR2 SYGVNS. CDR3 length: 14 amino acids. The ends lost 5 bases at V and 9 bases at J; junction bases unmatched: 7.

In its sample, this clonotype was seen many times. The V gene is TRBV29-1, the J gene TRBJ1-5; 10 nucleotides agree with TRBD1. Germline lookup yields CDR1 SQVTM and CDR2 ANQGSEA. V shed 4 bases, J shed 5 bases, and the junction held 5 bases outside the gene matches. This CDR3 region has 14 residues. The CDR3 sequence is CSVGQGARDQPQHF. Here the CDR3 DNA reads TGCAGCGTTGGACAGGGGGCGCGAGATCAGCCCCAGCATTTT.

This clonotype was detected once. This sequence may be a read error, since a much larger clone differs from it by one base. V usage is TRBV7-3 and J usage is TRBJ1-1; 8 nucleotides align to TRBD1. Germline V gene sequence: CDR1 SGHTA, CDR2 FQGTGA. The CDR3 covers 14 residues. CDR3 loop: CASSLDRENTKAFF. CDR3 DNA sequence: TGTGCCAGCAGCTTGGACAGGGAAAACACTAAAGCTTTCTTT.